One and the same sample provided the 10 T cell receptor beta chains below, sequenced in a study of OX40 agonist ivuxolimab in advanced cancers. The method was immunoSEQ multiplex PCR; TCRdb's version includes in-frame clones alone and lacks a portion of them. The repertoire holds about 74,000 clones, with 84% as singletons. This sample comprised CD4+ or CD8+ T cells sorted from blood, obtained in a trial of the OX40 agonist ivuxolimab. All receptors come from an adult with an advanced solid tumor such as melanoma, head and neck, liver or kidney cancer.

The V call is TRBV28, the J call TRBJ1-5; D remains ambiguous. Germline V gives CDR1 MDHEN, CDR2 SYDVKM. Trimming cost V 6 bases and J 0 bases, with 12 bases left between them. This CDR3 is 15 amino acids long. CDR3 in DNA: TGTGCCAGCAGCACCCGGAAGAATAGCAATCAGCCCCAGCATTTT. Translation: CASSTRKNSNQPQHF. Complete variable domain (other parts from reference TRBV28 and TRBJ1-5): DVKVTQSSRYLVKRTGEKVFLECVQDMDHENMFWYRQDPGLGLRLIYFSYDVKMKEKGDIPEGYSVSREKKERFSLILESASTNQTSMYLCASSTRKNSNQPQHFGDGTRLSIL.

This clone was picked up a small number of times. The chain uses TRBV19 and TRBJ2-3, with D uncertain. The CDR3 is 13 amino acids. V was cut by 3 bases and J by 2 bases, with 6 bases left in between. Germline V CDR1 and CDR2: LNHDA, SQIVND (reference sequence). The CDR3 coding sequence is TGTGCCAGTAGTATCCCCTACACAGATACGCAGTATTTT. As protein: CASSIPYTDTQYF.

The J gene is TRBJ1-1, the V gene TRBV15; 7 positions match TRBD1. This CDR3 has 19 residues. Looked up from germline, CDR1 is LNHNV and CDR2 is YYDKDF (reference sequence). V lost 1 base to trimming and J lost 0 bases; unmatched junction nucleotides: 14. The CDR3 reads CATSRVPGGWSSMNTEAFF. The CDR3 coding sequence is TGTGCCACCAGCAGAGTACCAGGGGGGTGGTCGTCCATGAACACTGAAGCTTTCTTT.

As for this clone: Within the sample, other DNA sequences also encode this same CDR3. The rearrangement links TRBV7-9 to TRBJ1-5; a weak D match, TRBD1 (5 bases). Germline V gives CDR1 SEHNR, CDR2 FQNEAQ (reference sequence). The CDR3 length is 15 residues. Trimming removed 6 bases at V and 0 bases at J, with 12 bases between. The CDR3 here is CASSLGGYSNQPQHF. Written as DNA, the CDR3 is TGTGCCAGCAGTCTCGGGGGTTATAGCAATCAGCCCCAGCATTTT.

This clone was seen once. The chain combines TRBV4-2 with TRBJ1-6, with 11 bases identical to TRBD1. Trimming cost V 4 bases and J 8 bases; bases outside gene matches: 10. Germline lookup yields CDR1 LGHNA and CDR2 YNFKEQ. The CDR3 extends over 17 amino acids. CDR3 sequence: CASSPTRDRGFYSPLHF. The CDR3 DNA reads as TGTGCCAGCAGCCCTACCCGGGACAGGGGGTTTTATTCACCCCTCCACTTT.

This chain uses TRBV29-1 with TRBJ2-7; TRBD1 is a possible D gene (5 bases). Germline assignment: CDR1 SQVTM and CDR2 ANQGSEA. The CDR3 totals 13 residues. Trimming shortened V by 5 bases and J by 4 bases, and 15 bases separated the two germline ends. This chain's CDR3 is CSVYFREPYEQYF. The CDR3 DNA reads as TGCAGCGTTTATTTCAGGGAACCTTACGAGCAGTACTTC.

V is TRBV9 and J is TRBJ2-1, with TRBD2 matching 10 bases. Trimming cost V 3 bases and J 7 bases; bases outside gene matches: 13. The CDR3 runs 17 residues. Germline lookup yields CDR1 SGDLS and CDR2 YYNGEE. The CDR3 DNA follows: TGTGCCAGCAGCGGGGCAGGTCAAGCGGGAGGGGCGAATGAGCAGTTCTTC. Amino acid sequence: CASSGAGQAGGANEQFF.

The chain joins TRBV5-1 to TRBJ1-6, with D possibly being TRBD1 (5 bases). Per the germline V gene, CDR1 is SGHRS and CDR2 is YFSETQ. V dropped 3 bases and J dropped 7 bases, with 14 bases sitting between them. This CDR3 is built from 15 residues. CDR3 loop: CASSSRMGRNSPLHF. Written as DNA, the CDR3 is TGCGCCAGCAGCTCACGGATGGGACGAAATTCACCCCTCCACTTT.

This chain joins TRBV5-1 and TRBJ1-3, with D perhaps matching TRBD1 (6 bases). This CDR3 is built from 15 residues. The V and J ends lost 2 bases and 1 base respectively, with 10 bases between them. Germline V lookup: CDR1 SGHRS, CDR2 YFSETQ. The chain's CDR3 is CASSLQGSSGNTIYF. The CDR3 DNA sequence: TGCGCCAGCAGCTTACAGGGTAGTTCTGGAAACACCATATATTTT.

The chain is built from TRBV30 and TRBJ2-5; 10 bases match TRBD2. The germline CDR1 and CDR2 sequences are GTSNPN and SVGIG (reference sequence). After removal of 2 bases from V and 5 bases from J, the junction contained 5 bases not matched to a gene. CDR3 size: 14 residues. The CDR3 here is CAWSTSGILETQYF. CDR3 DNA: TGTGCCTGGAGTACTAGCGGGATTCTCGAGACCCAGTACTTC.